This T cell receptor beta chain was documented in a study of lung T cells in sarcoidosis with Löfgren's syndrome. Study as a whole: Repertoire analyses centered on Löfgren's syndrome patients.

TCRdb reprocessed the reads with MiXCR, giving one entry per CDR3 protein. The data contain about 63,000 distinct CDR3 sequences, less than 25% of them seen just once; the ten biggest clones take up 2.3%. From germline, CDR1 is MNHEY and CDR2 SVGEGT. This CDR3 region has 17 residues. Trimming left V 0 bases short and J 11 bases short, with 23 bases between. Whole-study findings and limits: Shared TRAV12-1 and TRBV2 CDR3 motifs were reported across several patients. TRAV12-1 preferentially paired with TRBV2, with homologous CDR3s. Versus controls, Löfgren's syndrome patients reportedly showed TRAV12-1 and TRBV2 as most expanded.

To note about this clonotype: Its antigen is currently unknown.

The gene calls are TRBV6-2 or TRBV6-3 and TRBJ2-4, with D unresolved. The source of this sequence is a human donor with sarcoidosis (Löfgren's syndrome or another form), or a control subject (not recorded which). Sample: CD4+ T cells from PBMCs. The CDR3 nucleotides read TGTGCCAGCAGTTACTCGAGCTCGGAGACCTTTCAAGACGTTCAGTACTTC. It is translated as CASSYSSSETFQDVQYF.